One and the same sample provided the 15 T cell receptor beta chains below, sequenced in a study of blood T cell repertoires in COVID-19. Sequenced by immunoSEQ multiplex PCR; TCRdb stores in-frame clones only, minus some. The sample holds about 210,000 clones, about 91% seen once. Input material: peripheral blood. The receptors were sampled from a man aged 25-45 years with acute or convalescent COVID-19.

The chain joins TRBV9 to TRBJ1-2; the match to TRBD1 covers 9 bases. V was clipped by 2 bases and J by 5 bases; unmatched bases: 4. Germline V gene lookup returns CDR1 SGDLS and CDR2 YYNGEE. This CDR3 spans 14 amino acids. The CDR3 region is CASSVDRGGYGYTF. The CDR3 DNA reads TGTGCCAGCAGCGTCGACAGGGGGGGTTATGGCTACACCTTC.

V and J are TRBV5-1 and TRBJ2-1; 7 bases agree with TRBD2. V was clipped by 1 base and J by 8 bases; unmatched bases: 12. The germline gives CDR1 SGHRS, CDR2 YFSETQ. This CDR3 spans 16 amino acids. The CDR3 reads CASSLLGGAGDDEQFF. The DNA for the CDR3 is TGCGCCAGCAGCTTGTTGGGTGGTGCGGGAGACGATGAGCAGTTCTTC.

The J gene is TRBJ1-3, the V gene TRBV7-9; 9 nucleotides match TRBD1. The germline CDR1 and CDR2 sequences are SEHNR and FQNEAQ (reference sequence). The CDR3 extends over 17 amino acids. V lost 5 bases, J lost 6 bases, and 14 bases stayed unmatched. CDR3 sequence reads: CASSPLPRGQGINTIYF. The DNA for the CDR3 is TGTGCCAGCAGCCCACTCCCCCGCGGACAGGGGATAAACACCATATATTTT.

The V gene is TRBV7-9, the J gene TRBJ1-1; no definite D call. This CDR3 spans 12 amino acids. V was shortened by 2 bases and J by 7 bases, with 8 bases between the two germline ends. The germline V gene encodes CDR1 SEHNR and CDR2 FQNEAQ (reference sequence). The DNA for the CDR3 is TGTGCCAGCAGCTTAATCCAGGATGAAGCTTTCTTT. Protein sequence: CASSLIQDEAFF.

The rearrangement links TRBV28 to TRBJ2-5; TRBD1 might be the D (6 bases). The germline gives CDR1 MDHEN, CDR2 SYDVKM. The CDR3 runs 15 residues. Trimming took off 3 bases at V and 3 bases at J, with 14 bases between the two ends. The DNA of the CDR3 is TGTGCCAGCAGTTTCCCATCTCGGACAGAAGAGACCCAGTACTTC. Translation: CASSFPSRTEETQYF.

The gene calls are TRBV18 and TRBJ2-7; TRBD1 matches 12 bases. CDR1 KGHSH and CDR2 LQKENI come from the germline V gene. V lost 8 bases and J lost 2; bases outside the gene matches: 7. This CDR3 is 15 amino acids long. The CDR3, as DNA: TGTGCCAGCACAATGGGACAGGGGGCTCCCTACGAGCAGTACTTC. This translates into CASTMGQGAPYEQYF.

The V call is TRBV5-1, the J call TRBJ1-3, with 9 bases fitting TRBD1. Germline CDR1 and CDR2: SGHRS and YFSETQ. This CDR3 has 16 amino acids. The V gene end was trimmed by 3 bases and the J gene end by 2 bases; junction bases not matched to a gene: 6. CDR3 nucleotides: TGCGCCAGCAGCTCCCACAGGGGGCTTCCTGGAAACACCATATATTTT. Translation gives CASSSHRGLPGNTIYF.

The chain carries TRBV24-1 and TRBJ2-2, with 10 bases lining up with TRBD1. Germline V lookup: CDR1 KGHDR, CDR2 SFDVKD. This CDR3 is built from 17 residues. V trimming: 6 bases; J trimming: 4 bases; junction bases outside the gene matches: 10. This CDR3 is CATSWGQGILSTGELFF. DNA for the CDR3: TGTGCCACCAGTTGGGGACAGGGGATACTGAGCACCGGGGAGCTGTTTTTT.

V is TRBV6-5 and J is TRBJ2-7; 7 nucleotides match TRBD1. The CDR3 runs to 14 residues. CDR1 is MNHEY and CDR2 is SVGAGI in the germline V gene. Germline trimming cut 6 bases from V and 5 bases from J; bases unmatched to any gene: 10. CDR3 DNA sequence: TGTGCCAGCAGACTCCGGGACAGAACCCACGAGCAGTACTTC. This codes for CASRLRDRTHEQYF.

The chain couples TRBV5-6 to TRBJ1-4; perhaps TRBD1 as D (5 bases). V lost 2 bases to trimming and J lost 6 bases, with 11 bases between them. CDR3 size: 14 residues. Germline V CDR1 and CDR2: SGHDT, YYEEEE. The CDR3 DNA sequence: TGTGCCAGCAGCTTCAGGGTCTGGGATGAAAAACTGTTTTTT. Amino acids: CASSFRVWDEKLFF. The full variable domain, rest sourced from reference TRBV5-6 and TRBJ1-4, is DAGVTQSPTHLIKTRGQQVTLRCSPKSGHDTVSWYQQALGQGPQFIFQYYEEEERQRGNFPDRFSGHQFPNYSSELNVNALLLGDSALYLCASSFRVWDEKLFFGSGTQLSVL.

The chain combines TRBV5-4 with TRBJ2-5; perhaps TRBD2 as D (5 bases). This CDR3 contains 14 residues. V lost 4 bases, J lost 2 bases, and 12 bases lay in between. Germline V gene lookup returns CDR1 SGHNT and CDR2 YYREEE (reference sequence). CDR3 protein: CASSLGELQETQYF. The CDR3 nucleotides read TGTGCCAGCAGCCTCGGGGAGTTACAAGAGACCCAGTACTTC.

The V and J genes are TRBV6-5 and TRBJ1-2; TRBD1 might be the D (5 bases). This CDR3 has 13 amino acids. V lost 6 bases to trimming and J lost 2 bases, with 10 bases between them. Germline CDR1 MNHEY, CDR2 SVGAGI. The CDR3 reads CASRNGQNYGYTF. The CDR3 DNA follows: TGTGCCAGCAGAAATGGACAAAACTATGGCTACACCTTC.

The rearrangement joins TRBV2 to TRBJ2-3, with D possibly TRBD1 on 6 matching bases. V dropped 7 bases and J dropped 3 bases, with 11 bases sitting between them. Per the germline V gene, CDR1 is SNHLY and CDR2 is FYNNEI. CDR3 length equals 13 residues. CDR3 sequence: CASMRQETDTQYF. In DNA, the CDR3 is TGTGCCAGCATGCGACAGGAGACAGATACGCAGTATTTT.

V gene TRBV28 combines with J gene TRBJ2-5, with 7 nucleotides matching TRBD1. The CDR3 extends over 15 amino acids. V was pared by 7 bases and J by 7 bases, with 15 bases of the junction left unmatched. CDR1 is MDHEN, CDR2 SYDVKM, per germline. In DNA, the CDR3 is TGTGCCAGCACCCTAAGGGGGCAGGGTCACGGGACCCAGTACTTC. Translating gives CASTLRGQGHGTQYF.

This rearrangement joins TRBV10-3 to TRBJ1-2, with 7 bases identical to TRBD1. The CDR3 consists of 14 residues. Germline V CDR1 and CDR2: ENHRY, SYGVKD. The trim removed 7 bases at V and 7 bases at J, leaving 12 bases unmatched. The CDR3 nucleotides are TGTGCCATCATCGGAGGAACAGGGGATAGTGGCTACACCTTC. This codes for CAIIGGTGDSGYTF.